This record looks at one T cell receptor (beta chain) sequence and its context. These data come from a study of blood T cell repertoires in COVID-19. Study-level information: Sample material is recorded as cDNA or gDNA derived from T cells, B-cell-depleted T cells, or PBMCs.

Germline-derived CDR1 and CDR2 are MNHEY and SVGAGI. The CDR3 is 13 amino acids. The ends were cut back, 5 bases at V and 3 bases at J, with 10 bases in the middle. The protocol was immunoSEQ multiplex PCR, while the TCRdb copy is restricted to in-frame clones and leaves out a portion. In the table there are 150,000 to 200,000 clones, nearly 90% of which are singletons. The TCR sequence derives from a man aged 50 to 60 with acute or convalescent COVID-19. Sequencing was carried out using peripheral blood. The chain employs TRBV6-5 and TRBJ1-2; tentative D call: TRBD1 (6 bases). The CDR3 region has the DNA TGTGCCAGCAGTAGGACAGTAGACTATGGCTACACCTTC. This codes for CASSRTVDYGYTF.